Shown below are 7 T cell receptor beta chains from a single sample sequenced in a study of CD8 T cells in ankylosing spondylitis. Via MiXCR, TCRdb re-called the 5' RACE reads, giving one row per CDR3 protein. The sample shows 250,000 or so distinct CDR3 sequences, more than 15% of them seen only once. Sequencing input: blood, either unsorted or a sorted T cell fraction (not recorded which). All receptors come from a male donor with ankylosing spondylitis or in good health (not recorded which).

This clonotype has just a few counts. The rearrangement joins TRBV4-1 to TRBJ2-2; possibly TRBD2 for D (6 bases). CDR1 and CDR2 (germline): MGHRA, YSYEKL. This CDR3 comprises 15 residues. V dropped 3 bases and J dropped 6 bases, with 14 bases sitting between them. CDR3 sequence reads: CASSHPFGSSGELFF. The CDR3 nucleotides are TGCGCCAGCAGCCACCCCTTCGGGAGCTCCGGGGAGCTGTTTTTT.

The CDR3 here is CSVPGHSYNEQFF. CDR3 DNA: TGCAGCGTTCCCGGGCACTCCTACAATGAGCAGTTCTTC. The chain links TRBV29-1 to TRBJ2-1; D unresolved. The CDR3 loop spans 13 amino acids. The V gene's germline CDR1 is SQVTM and CDR2 ANQGSEA. The V end was cut by 5 bases, the J end by 0 bases, with 8 bases between.

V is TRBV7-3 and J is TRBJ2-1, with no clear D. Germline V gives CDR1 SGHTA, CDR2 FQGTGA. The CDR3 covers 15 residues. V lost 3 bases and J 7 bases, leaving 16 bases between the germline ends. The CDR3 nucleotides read TGTGCCAGCAGCTTTTTCCCATCGTCGGAGAATGAGCAGTTCTTC. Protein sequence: CASSFFPSSENEQFF.

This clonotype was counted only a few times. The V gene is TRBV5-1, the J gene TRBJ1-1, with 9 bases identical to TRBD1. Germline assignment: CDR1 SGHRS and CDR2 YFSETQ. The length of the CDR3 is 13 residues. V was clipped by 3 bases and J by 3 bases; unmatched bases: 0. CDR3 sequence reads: CASSWTGDTEAFF. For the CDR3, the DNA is TGCGCCAGCAGCTGGACAGGGGACACTGAAGCTTTCTTT.

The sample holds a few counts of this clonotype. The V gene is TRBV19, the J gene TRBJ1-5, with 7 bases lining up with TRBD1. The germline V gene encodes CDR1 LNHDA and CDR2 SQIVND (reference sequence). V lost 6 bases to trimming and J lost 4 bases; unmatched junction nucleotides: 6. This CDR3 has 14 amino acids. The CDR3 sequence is CASRIGTVNQPQHF. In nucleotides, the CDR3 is TGTGCCAGTAGGATCGGGACAGTAAATCAGCCCCAGCATTTT. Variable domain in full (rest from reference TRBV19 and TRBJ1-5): DGGITQSPKYLFRKEGQNVTLSCEQNLNHDAMYWYRQDPGQGLRLIYYSQIVNDFQKGDIAEGYSVSREKKESFPLTVTSAQKNPTAFYLCASRIGTVNQPQHFGDGTRLSIL.

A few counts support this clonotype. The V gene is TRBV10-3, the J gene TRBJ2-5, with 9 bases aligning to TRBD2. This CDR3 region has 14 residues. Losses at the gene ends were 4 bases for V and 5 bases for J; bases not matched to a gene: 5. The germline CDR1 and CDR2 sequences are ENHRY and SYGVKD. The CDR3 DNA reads TGTGCCATCAGTGTCGCGGGAGGGTTCGAGACCCAGTACTTC. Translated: CAISVAGGFETQYF.

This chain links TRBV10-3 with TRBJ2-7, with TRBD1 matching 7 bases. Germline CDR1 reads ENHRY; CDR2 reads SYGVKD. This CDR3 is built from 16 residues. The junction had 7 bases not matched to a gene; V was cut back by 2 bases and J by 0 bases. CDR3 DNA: TGTGCCATCAGTGAGAGGGGGACAGACTCCTCCTACGAGCAGTACTTC. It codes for CAISERGTDSSYEQYF.